The sequence of this T cell receptor (beta chain) was determined in a study of cytomegalovirus exposure and HLA in healthy donors. Libraries were prepared by immunoSEQ multiplex PCR; TCRdb keeps only in-frame clonotypes and omits some of them. The profile shows some 210,000 clones, over 80% of them singletons. The donors were members of the 120-subject validation cohort (separate from the approximately 670-subject first cohort). Regarding the study as a whole: There were a few CMV-associated chains whose specificity for CMV antigens was confirmed in vitro.

Of note for this clone: Its antigen is unidentified.

Trimming cost V 1 base and J 1 base, with 14 bases left between them. CDR3 size: 16 residues. Germline lookup yields CDR1 SGHNT and CDR2 YYREEE (reference sequence). Sequencing input: PBMCs. The V gene is TRBV5-4, the J gene TRBJ1-2; the D gene is possibly TRBD1 (5 bases). This clonotype originated in a woman between 18 and 29 years old in good health and CMV-seronegative. Here the CDR3 DNA reads TGTGCCAGCAGCTTGTGGGGAAGCGGGGGTAACTATGGCTACACCTTC. Translation: CASSLWGSGGNYGYTF. The complete variable domain, with remaining parts taken from reference TRBV5-4 and TRBJ1-2, reads ETGVTQSPTHLIKTRGQQVTLRCSSQSGHNTVSWYQQALGQGPQFIFQYYREEENGRGNFPPRFSGLQFPNYSSELNVNALELDDSALYLCASSLWGSGGNYGYTFGSGTRLTVV.